The present TCR beta chain was sequenced within a study of blood T cell repertoires in COVID-19. This CDR3 contains 15 residues. Deletions cut 10 bases from V and 2 bases from J, with 18 bases between. CDR1 and CDR2 (germline): MDHEN, SYDVKM. TCRdb keeps only in-frame clones here, not all; method: immunoSEQ multiplex PCR. The table has approximately 71,000 clones, roughly 88% seen once. The gene calls are TRBV28 and TRBJ2-1; D may be TRBD2 (6 bases). The specimen sequenced was peripheral blood. The TCR comes from a human donor in a cohort sampled during active COVID-19. The CDR3: CATVGGTLAYNEQFF. The CDR3 coding sequence is TGTGCCACCGTTGGCGGGACTCTCGCCTACAATGAGCAGTTCTTC.